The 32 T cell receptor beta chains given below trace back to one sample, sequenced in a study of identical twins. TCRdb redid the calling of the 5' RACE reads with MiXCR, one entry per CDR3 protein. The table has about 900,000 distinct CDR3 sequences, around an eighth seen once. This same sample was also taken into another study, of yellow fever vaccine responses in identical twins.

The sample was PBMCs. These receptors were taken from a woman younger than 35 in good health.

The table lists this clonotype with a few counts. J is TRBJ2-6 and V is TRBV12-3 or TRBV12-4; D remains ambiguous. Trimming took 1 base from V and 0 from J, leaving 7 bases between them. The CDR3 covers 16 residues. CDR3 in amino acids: CASSLVPSSGANVLTF. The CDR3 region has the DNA TGTGCCAGCAGTTTAGTGCCGAGCTCTGGGGCCAACGTCCTGACTTTC.

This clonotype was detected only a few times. The CDR3 sequence is CASSGSGQPTDTQYF. As DNA, the CDR3 is TGTGCCAGCAGTGGCTCGGGACAGCCCACAGATACGCAGTATTTT. The chain recombines TRBV27 with TRBJ2-3, with 7 bases fitting TRBD1. V dropped 5 bases and J dropped 2; count of bases not matched to a gene: 7. CDR1 and CDR2 from the germline V gene are MNHEY and SMNVEV (reference sequence). The CDR3 runs to 15 residues.

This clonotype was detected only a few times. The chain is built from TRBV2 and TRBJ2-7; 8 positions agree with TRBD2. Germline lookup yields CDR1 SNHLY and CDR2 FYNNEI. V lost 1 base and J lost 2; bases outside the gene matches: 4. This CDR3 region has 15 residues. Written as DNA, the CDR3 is TGTGCCAGCAGTGAAGAAGCGGGAGCACCCTACGAGCAGTACTTC. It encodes CASSEEAGAPYEQYF.

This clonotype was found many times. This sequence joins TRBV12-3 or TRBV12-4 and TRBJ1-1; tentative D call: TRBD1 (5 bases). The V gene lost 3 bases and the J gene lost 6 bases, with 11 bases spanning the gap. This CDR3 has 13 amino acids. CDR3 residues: CASSFSGTSEAFF. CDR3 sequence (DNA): TGTGCCAGCAGTTTCTCGGGGACCTCTGAAGCTTTCTTT.

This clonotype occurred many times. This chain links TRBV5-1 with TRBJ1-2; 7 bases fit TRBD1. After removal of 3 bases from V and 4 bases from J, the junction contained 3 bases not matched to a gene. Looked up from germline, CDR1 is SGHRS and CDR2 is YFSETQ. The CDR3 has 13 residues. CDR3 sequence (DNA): TGCGCCAGCAGCTCCGGACAGGTCTATGGCTACACCTTC. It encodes CASSSGQVYGYTF. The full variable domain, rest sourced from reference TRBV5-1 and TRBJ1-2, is KAGVTQTPRYLIKTRGQQVTLSCSPISGHRSVSWYQQTPGQGLQFLFEYFSETQRNKGNFPGRFSGRQFSNSRSEMNVSTLELGDSALYLCASSSGQVYGYTFGSGTRLTVV.

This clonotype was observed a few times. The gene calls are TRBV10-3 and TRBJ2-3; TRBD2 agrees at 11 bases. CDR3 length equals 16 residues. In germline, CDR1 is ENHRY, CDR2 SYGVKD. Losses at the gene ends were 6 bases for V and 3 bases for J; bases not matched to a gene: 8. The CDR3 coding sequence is TGTGCCATCAGCCGCTTGACTAGCGGGAAAACAGATACGCAGTATTTT. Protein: CAISRLTSGKTDTQYF.

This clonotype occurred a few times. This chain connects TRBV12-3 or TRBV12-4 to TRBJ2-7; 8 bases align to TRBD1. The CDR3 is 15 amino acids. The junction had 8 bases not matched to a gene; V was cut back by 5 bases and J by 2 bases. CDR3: CASSPDRGQAYEQYV. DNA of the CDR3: TGTGCCAGCAGTCCCGACAGGGGTCAAGCCTACGAGCAGTACGTC.

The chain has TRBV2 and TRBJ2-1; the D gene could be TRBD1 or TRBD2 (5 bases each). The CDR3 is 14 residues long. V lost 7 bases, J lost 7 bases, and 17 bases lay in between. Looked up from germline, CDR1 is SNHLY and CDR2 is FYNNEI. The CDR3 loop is CASNRDPLRNEQFF. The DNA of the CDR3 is TGTGCCAGCAACCGGGACCCCCTGAGGAATGAGCAGTTCTTC. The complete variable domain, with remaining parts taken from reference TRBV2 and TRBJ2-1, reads EPEVTQTPSHQVTQMGQEVILRCVPISNHLYFYWYRQILGQKVEFLVSFYNNEISEKSEIFDDQFSVERPDGSNFTLKIRSTKLEDSAMYFCASNRDPLRNEQFFGPGTRLTVL.

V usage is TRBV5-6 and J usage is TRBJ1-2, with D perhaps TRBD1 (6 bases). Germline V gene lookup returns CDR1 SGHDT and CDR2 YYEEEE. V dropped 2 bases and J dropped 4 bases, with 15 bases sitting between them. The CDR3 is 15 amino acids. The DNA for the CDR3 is TGTGCCAGCAGCTTTTTGCCAGGGGCAACCTATGGCTACACCTTC. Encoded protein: CASSFLPGATYGYTF.

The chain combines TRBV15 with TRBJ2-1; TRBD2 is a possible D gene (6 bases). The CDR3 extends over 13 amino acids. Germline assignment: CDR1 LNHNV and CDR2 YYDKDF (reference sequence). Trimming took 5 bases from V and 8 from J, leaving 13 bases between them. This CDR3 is CATSAGIEYEQFF. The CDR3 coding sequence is TGTGCCACCAGCGCGGGGATTGAGTATGAGCAGTTCTTC.

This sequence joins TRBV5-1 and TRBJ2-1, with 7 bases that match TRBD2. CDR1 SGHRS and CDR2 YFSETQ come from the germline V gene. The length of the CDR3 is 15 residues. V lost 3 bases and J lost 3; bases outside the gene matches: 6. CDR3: CASSWPGGGYNEQFF. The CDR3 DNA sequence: TGCGCCAGCAGCTGGCCGGGCGGGGGCTACAATGAGCAGTTCTTC.

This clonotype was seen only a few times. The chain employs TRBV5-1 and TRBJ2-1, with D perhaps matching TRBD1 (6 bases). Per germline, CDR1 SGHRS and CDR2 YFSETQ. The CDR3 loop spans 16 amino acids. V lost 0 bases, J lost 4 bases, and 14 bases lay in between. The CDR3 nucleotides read TGCGCCAGCAGCTTGGCGGACAGCACCTTTTACAATGAGCAGTTCTTC. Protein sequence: CASSLADSTFYNEQFF.

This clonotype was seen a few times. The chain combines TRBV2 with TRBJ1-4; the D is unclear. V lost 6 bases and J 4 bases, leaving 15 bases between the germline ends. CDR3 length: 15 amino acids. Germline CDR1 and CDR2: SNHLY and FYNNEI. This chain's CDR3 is CASREKGILNEKLFF. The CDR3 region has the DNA TGTGCCAGCAGAGAGAAAGGGATTCTTAATGAAAAACTGTTTTTT.

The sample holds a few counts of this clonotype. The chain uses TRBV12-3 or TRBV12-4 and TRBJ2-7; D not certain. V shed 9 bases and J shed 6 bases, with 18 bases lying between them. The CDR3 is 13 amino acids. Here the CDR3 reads CASASFFSTEQYF. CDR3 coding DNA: TGTGCCAGTGCCAGTTTTTTTAGTACCGAGCAGTACTTC.

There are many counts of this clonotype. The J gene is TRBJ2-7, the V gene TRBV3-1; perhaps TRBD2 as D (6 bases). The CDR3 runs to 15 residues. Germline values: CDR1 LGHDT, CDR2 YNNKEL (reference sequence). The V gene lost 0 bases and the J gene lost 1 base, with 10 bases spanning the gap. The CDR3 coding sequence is TGTGCCAGCAGCCAAGAACCGACTAGTTCCTACGAGCAGTACTTC. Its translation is CASSQEPTSSYEQYF.

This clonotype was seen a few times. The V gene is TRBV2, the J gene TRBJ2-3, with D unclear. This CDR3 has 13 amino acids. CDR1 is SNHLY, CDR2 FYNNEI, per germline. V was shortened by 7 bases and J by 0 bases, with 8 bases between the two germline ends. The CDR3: CASNEESTDTQYF. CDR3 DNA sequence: TGTGCCAGCAATGAGGAAAGCACAGATACGCAGTATTTT.

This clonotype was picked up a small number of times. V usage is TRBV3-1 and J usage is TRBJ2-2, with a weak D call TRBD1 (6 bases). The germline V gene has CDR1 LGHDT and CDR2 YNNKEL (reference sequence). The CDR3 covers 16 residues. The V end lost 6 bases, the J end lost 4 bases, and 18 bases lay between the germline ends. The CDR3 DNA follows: TGTGCCAGCAGTCATACCCGGACAGCGATCACCGGGGAGCTGTTTTTT. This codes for CASSHTRTAITGELFF.

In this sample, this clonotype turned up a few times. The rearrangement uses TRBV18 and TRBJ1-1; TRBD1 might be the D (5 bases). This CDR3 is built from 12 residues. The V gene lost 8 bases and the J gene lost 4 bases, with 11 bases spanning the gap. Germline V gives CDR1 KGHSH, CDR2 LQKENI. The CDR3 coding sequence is TGTGCCAGCCACATGGGGGTCACTGAAGCTTTCTTT. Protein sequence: CASHMGVTEAFF.

The CDR3, as DNA: TGTGCCAGCTCACCGAGGATGGATAGCGGGACCTACAATGAGCAGTTCTTC. Amino acids: CASSPRMDSGTYNEQFF. J is TRBJ2-1 and V is TRBV18, with TRBD2 matching 8 bases. This CDR3 is 17 amino acids long. The germline gives CDR1 KGHSH, CDR2 LQKENI. Unmatched junction bases numbered 9, after V lost 3 bases and J lost 2 bases. The entire variable domain, with the rest obtained from reference TRBV18 and TRBJ2-1, is as follows: NAGVMQNPRHLVRRRGQEARLRCSPMKGHSHVYWYRQLPEEGLKFMVYLQKENIIDESGMPKERFSAEFPKEGPSILRIQQVVRGDSAAYFCASSPRMDSGTYNEQFFGPGTRLTVL.

The CDR3 DNA follows: TGCAGTGCTAGACTCCATGGGGGAGCTGGGGCCAACGTCCTGACTTTC. Translation gives CSARLHGGAGANVLTF. The gene calls are TRBV20-1 and TRBJ2-6; D is tentatively TRBD1 or TRBD2 (5 bases each). The germline V and J ends were trimmed by 2 bases and 2 bases, with 13 bases remaining between them. The CDR3 runs 16 residues. Germline V lookup: CDR1 DFQATT, CDR2 SNEGSKA (reference sequence).

CDR3 in amino acids: CASSQELVPTDTQYF. DNA of the CDR3: TGTGCCAGCAGCCAAGAATTAGTCCCCACAGATACGCAGTATTTT. The chain is built from TRBV14 and TRBJ2-3; D is unresolved. Germline V gene data show CDR1 as SGHDN and CDR2 as FVKESK. Trimming shortened V by 0 bases and J by 2 bases, and 9 bases separated the two germline ends. The CDR3 loop spans 15 amino acids.

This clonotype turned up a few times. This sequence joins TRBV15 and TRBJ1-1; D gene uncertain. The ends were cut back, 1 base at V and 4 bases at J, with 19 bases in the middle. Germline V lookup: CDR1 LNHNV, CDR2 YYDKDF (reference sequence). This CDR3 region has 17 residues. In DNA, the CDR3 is TGTGCCACCAGCAGAGCGCCCGGACTCGGGTTTGGCACTGAAGCTTTCTTT. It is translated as CATSRAPGLGFGTEAFF. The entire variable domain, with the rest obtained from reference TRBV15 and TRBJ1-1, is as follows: DAMVIQNPRYQVTQFGKPVTLSCSQTLNHNVMYWYQQKSSQAPKLLFHYYDKDFNNEADTPDNFQSRRPNTSFCFLDIRSPGLGDTAMYLCATSRAPGLGFGTEAFFGQGTRLTVV.

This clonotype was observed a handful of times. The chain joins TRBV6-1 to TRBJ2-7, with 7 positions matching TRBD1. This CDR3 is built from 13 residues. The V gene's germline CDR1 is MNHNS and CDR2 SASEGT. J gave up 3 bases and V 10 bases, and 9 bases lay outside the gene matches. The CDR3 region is CAIRTGTIYEQYV. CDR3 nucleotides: TGTGCCATCAGGACAGGTACTATCTACGAGCAGTACGTC.

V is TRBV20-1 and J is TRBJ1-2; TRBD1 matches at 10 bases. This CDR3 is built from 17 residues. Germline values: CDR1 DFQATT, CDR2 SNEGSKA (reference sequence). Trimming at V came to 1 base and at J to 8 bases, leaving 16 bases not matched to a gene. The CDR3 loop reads CSARAIAGQGFSGGYTF. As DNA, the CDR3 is TGCAGTGCTAGAGCTATAGCGGGACAGGGGTTTTCGGGCGGCTACACCTTC.

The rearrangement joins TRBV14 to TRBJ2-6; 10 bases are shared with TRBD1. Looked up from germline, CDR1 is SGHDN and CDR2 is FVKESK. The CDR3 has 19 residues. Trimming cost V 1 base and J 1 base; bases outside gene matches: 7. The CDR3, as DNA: TGTGCCAGCAGCCAAGCCCCGGGGACAGGGGTGTCTGGGGCCAACGTCCTGACTTTC. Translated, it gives CASSQAPGTGVSGANVLTF.

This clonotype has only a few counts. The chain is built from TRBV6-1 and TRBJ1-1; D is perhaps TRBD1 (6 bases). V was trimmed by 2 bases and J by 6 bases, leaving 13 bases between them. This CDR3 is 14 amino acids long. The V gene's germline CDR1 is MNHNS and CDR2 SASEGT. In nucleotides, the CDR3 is TGTGCCAGCAGTGAATGGCAGGGACACCCTGAAGCTTTCTTT. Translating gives CASSEWQGHPEAFF.

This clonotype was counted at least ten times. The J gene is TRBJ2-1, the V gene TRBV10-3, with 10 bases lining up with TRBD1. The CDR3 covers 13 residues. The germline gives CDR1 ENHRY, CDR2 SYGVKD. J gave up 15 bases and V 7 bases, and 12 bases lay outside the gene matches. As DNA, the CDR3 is TGTGCCATCACTCCAGACGGGACAGGGGTTTCGTTCTTC. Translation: CAITPDGTGVSFF.

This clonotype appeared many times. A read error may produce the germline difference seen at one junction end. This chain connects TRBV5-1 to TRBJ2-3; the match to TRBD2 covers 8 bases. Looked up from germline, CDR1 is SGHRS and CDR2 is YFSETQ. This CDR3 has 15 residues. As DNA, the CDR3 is TGTGCCAGCAGTTTTTCGGGAGGGGGCACAGATACGCAGTATTTT. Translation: CASSFSGGGTDTQYF.

The CDR3 DNA reads as TGCGCCAGCAGCCAAGTCTCTTCCGGCAGGACCGGCGAGCAGTACTTC. It codes for CASSQVSSGRTGEQYF. This rearrangement joins TRBV4-1 to TRBJ2-7; D is undetermined. The CDR3 extends over 16 amino acids. The germline CDR1 and CDR2 sequences are MGHRA and YSYEKL. The V gene lost 1 base and the J gene lost 6 bases, with 19 bases spanning the gap.

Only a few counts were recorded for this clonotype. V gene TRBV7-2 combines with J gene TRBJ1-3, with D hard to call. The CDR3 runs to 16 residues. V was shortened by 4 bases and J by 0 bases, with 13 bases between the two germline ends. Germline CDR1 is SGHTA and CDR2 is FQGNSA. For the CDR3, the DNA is TGTGCCAGCAGCTCCTGGGCGCCCAACTCTGGAAACACCATATATTTT. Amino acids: CASSSWAPNSGNTIYF.

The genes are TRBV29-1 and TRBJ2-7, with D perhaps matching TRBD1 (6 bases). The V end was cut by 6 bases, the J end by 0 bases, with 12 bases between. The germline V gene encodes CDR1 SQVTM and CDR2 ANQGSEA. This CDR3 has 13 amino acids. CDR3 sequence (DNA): TGCAGCGTAAGGGACATACGCTCCTACGAGCAGTACTTC. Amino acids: CSVRDIRSYEQYF.

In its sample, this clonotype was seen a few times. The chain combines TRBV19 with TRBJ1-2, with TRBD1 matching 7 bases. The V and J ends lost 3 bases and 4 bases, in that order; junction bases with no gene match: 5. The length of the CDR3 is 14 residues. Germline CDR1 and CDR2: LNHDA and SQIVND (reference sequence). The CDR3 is CASSMEGQSYGYTF. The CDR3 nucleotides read TGTGCCAGTAGTATGGAGGGACAGTCCTATGGCTACACCTTC.